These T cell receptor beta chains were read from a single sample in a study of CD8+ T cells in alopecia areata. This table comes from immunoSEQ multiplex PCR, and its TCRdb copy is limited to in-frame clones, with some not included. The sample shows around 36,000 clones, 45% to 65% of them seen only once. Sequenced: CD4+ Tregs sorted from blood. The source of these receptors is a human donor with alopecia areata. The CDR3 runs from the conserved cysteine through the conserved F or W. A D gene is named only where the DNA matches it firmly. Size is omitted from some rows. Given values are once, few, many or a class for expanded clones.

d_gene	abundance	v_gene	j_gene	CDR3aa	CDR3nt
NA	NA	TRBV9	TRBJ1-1	CASSVAGAGTEAFF	TGTGCCAGCAGCGTAGCGGGGGCGGGAACTGAAGCTTTCTTT
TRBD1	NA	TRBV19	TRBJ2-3	CASSITPGQGGTDTQYF	TGTGCCAGTAGTATTACCCCGGGACAGGGGGGCACAGATACGCAGTATTTT
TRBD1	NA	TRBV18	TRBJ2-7	CASSPFGTGNSYEQYF	TGTGCCAGCTCACCCTTCGGGACAGGGAATTCCTACGAGCAGTACTTC
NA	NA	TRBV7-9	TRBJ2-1	CASSHRQPRTNEQFF	TGTGCCAGCAGCCATCGACAGCCAAGAACCAATGAGCAGTTCTTC
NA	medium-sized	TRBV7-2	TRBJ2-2	CASSLDPNTGELFF	TGTGCCAGCAGCTTAGACCCGAACACCGGGGAGCTGTTTTTT
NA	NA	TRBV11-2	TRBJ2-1	CASSLVAGFSYNEQFF	TGTGCCAGCAGCTTAGTAGCCGGGTTCTCCTACAATGAGCAGTTCTTC
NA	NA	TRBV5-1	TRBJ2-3	CASSLEQRTDTQYF	TGCGCCAGCAGCTTGGAGCAGCGCACAGATACGCAGTATTTT
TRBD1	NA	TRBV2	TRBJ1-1	CASSDRQGSTEAFF	TGTGCCAGCAGTGACCGACAGGGGTCCACTGAAGCTTTCTTT
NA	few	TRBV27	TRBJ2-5	CASSSEQIGETQYF	TGTGCCAGCAGTTCCGAGCAGATAGGTGAGACCCAGTACTTC
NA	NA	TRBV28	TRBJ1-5	CASSGGGQPQHF	TGTGCCAGCAGTGGGGGAGGGCAGCCCCAGCATTTT
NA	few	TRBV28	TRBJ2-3	CASSFSPFFTQNTQYF	TGTGCCAGCAGTTTCTCTCCCTTCTTCACCCAGAATACGCAGTATTTT
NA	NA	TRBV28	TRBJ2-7	CASRETGIPSRREQYF	TGTGCCAGCAGGGAAACAGGGATCCCCTCTCGGCGCGAGCAGTACTTC
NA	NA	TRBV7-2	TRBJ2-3	CASSPIQGLTGRTDTQYF	TGTGCCAGCAGCCCAATCCAGGGTCTGACGGGCCGCACAGATACGCAGTATTTT
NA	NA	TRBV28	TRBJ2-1	CASSNGDNEQFF	TGTGCCAGCAGTAATGGGGACAATGAGCAGTTCTTC
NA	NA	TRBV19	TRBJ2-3	CASSLGPVPDTQYF	TGTGCCAGTAGTTTAGGTCCGGTTCCGGATACGCAGTATTTT
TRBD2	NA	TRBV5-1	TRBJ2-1	CASSGEGSYNEQFF	TGCGCCAGCAGCGGGGAGGGCTCCTACAATGAGCAGTTCTTC
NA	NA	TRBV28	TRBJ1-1	CASSLSPPRSTEAFF	TGTGCCAGCAGTCTCAGCCCCCCCCGCAGCACTGAAGCTTTCTTT
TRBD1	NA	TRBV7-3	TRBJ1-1	CASSSRTGGNTEAFF	TGTGCCAGCAGCTCCCGGACAGGGGGGAACACAGAAGCTTTCTTT
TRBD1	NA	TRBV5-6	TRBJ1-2	CASSSTGGAFYGYTF	TGTGCCAGCAGCTCGACAGGGGGCGCGTTCTATGGCTACACCTTC
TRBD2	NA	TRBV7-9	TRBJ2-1	CASRPGTSDFNEQFF	TGTGCCAGCAGACCCGGGACTAGCGACTTCAATGAGCAGTTCTTC
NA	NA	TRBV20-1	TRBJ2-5	CSAPRGETQYF	TGCAGTGCCCCCCGCGGGGAGACCCAGTACTTC
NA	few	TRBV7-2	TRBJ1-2	CASSPDSAYGYTF	TGTGCCAGCAGCCCTGACAGTGCCTATGGCTACACCTTC
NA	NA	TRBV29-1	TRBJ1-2	CSVQAQDYGYTF	TGCAGCGTCCAAGCCCAGGACTATGGCTACACCTTC
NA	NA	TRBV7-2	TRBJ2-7	CASSPRGVDEQYF	TGTGCCAGCAGCCCCAGGGGGGTAGACGAGCAGTACTTC